This T cell receptor (beta chain) was observed in a study of OX40 agonist ivuxolimab in advanced cancers. General notes on the study: Ivuxolimab was an agonistic, fully human IgG2 monoclonal antibody directed against OX40 (CD134), a costimulatory receptor. The paper reports the monotherapy dose-escalation portion (N of about 50 patients) of the phase I ivuxolimab trial. Of the approximately 50 dose-escalation patients, hepatocellular carcinoma was present in some 19, melanoma in roughly 15, renal cell carcinoma in 9 and head and neck cancer in 9. Prior anti-PD-1, anti-PD-L1 or anti-CTLA-4 therapy was permitted, and checkpoint inhibitors had been received by roughly 40% of dose-escalation patients. Partial responses were achieved by three dose-escalation patients, of whom one had hepatocellular carcinoma and two had cutaneous melanoma. Peripheral TCRbeta sequencing aimed to test whether ivuxolimab altered TCR sequence diversity and caused clonal T-cell expansion. The dose-escalation cohort was over 70% male with a mean age of around 62 years, ranging from about 23 to 85. Intravenous ivuxolimab was administered to patients every 2 weeks at six dose levels: 0.01, 0.1, 0.3, 1.5, 3 and 10 mg/kg. Results and caveats for the whole study, not just this receptor: After ivuxolimab, expanded clones were on average more numerous among CD8+ T cells than among CD4+ T cells. In partial responders in the 0.1-3.0 mg/kg groups, normalized peripheral clonal expansion was found to be among the lowest, especially among CD8+ T cells. At doses of 0.1 to 3.0 mg/kg, clonal expansion of both CD4+ and CD8+ T cells in blood was seen between baseline and week 6. Low levels of normalized T-cell clonal expansion were also shown by some nonresponding patients. Which antigens the clonally expanded peripheral T cells were specific for was not determined.

Genomic DNA was extracted from sorted cells for sequencing of the TCRbeta CDR3 region. The immunoSEQ Assay was used for sequencing of TCRbeta CDR3 regions. TCRdb provides this immuneACCESS table in a form limited to in-frame rearrangements. Some clones are lacking; in checked studies, under half of them reflect an unresolved V gene, and why the rest are absent is not known. The sample table holds some 6,100 clones, of which approximately 80% were seen once. Jointly, the top ten make up 20% to 25% of the sample. The CDR3 numbers 14 residues from cysteine through phenylalanine. This entry keeps only the CDR3 DNA: 42 bases, framed from base 1. CDR1 is given as SGHNT and CDR2 as YYREEE, both from the germline V gene (reference sequence). Patients with autoimmune disease history or receiving systemic immunosuppression were excluded from the trial. Peripheral blood for TCR sequencing was collected from all dose cohorts at baseline, on cycle 4 day 1, and on cycle 7 day 1. The samples were drawn from a first-in-human, open-label, multicenter phase I dose-escalation trial of ivuxolimab. Adults with locally advanced or metastatic melanoma, renal cell carcinoma, hepatocellular carcinoma or head and neck squamous cell carcinoma were enrolled in the trial. Before TCR sequencing, CD4+ and CD8+ T cells were separately sorted from peripheral blood.

About this clone itself: What this receptor recognizes is not known. The junction and the germline gene differ at one end; a read error may be behind it. This CDR3 is also generated by other DNA sequences in the sample.

This sequence originates from an adult with an advanced solid tumor such as melanoma, head and neck, liver or kidney cancer. The chain uses TRBV5-4 and TRBJ1-4, and the D gene may be TRBD1, 6 bases matching. The sequencing here drew on CD4+ or CD8+ T cells sorted from blood, taken in a trial of the OX40 agonist ivuxolimab. The DNA sequence is as follows: TGTGCCAGCAGCTTGAGAGGGGGTAATGAAAAACTATTTTTT. Translated, this gives CASSLRGGNEKLFF.